Shown below are 22 T cell receptor beta chains from a single sample sequenced in a study of blood T cell repertoires in COVID-19. Repertoires were generated with immunoSEQ multiplex PCR, while TCRdb's copy carries only in-frame clones and drops some. The table includes approximately 290,000 clones, about 80% detected once. The source material was peripheral blood. These receptors were obtained from a person aged 65 to 85 with COVID-19, enrolled during active disease.

The chain recombines TRBV7-2 with TRBJ2-3; 9 bases agree with TRBD2. Looked up from germline, CDR1 is SGHTA and CDR2 is FQGNSA. The CDR3 is 16 residues long. V lost 3 bases and J lost 3; bases outside the gene matches: 7. DNA of the CDR3: TGTGCCAGCAGCTTTACAGCGGGGGGAGGAACAGATACGCAGTATTTT. Translation gives CASSFTAGGGTDTQYF.

V is TRBV9 and J is TRBJ2-5, with 10 bases lining up with TRBD1. Germline lookup yields CDR1 SGDLS and CDR2 YYNGEE. This CDR3 is 15 amino acids long. Trimming took 2 bases from V and 4 from J; bases not matched to a gene: 5. The CDR3 nucleotides read TGTGCCAGCAGCGTGGTCGGACAGGGGGGAGAGACCCAGTACTTC. It specifies CASSVVGQGGETQYF.

This chain links TRBV6-5 with TRBJ1-1; 7 nucleotides match TRBD1. Germline trimming cut 6 bases from V and 5 bases from J; bases unmatched to any gene: 12. Germline CDR1 MNHEY, CDR2 SVGAGI. The length of the CDR3 is 15 residues. The CDR3 protein is CASSSPSTGRTEAFF. DNA of the CDR3: TGTGCCAGCAGCTCCCCCTCGACAGGGCGAACTGAAGCTTTCTTT.

The chain joins TRBV4-2 to TRBJ2-5; weak D call: TRBD1 (5 bases). CDR3 length equals 15 residues. Germline lookup yields CDR1 LGHNA and CDR2 YNFKEQ. The V and J ends lost 0 bases and 4 bases respectively, with 12 bases between them. CDR3 sequence: CASSQDRRDRETQYF. The CDR3 region has the DNA TGTGCCAGCAGCCAAGATCGCAGGGATAGAGAGACCCAGTACTTC.

This clone appeared a single time. This chain uses TRBV30 with TRBJ1-6; weak D call: TRBD1 (5 bases). The CDR3 runs 16 residues. CDR1 and CDR2 (germline): GTSNPN, SVGIG (reference sequence). Trimming cost V 4 bases and J 0 bases, with 13 bases left between them. The CDR3 DNA reads TGTGCCTGGAAACCCGGACATTTCTCCTATAATTCACCCCTCCACTTT. As protein: CAWKPGHFSYNSPLHF.

The rearrangement links TRBV2 to TRBJ1-4, with D possibly TRBD1 on 5 matching bases. From germline, CDR1 is SNHLY and CDR2 FYNNEI. Trimming pared 7 bases from V and 7 bases from J, leaving 16 bases between. The CDR3 has 14 amino acids. This chain's CDR3 is CASIAGVGSEKLFF. CDR3 in DNA: TGTGCCAGCATAGCGGGGGTTGGAAGTGAAAAACTGTTTTTT.

This clone showed up just a few times. The DNA is left out, because the CDR3 cannot be placed on it with certainty; the CDR3 is given as TCRdb lists it. The chain uses TRBV5-5 and TRBJ1-2; the D call TRBD1 from the table was never checked on the DNA. Ends included, the CDR3 has 14 residues. CDR1 is SGHKS, CDR2 YYEKEE, per germline (reference sequence). The CDR3 loop reads CASSFGTGARVGTF.

The chain joins TRBV30 to TRBJ2-5; TRBD1 matches at 8 bases. This CDR3 is built from 15 residues. In germline, CDR1 is GTSNPN, CDR2 SVGIG (reference sequence). The junction had 10 bases not matched to a gene; V was cut back by 2 bases and J by 5 bases. The CDR3 DNA sequence: TGTGCCTGGAGTAACCTGGACAGGGCAATTGAGACCCAGTACTTC. Its protein is CAWSNLDRAIETQYF. Together with reference TRBV30 and TRBJ2-5, the CDR3 gives the full variable domain: SQTIHQWPATLVQPVGSPLSLECTVEGTSNPNLYWYRQAAGRGLQLLFYSVGIGQISSEVPQNLSASRPQDRQFILSSKKLLLSDSGFYLCAWSNLDRAIETQYFGPGTRLLVL.

The J gene is TRBJ2-3, the V gene TRBV6-5; 7 bases fit TRBD2. Germline V lookup: CDR1 MNHEY, CDR2 SVGAGI. Losses at the gene ends were 5 bases for V and 2 bases for J; bases not matched to a gene: 7. The CDR3 spans 15 residues. CDR3 region: CASSPGLGDTDTQYF. DNA for the CDR3: TGTGCCAGCAGTCCCGGACTAGGAGACACAGATACGCAGTATTTT.

This sequence joins TRBV4-3 and TRBJ2-7; 10 bases agree with TRBD1. In germline, CDR1 is LGHNA, CDR2 YSLEER. With V trimmed by 0 bases and J by 4 bases, 9 bases remained unmatched. The CDR3 covers 17 residues. Written as DNA, the CDR3 is TGCGCCAGCAGCCAAGAGTGGGGACCGGGACAGGGGTACGAGCAGTACTTC. This codes for CASSQEWGPGQGYEQYF.

The V gene is TRBV18, the J gene TRBJ1-3; D is unresolved. This CDR3 has 15 amino acids. Per the germline V gene, CDR1 is KGHSH and CDR2 is LQKENI. V lost 2 bases and J lost 4, with 12 bases in between. The DNA for the CDR3 is TGTGCCAGCTCACCAGGAGGATTAAGAGGAAACACCATATATTTT. Amino acid sequence: CASSPGGLRGNTIYF.

This clone was recorded many times. V usage is TRBV6-2 or TRBV6-3 and J usage is TRBJ2-1; 10 nucleotides align to TRBD2. J gave up 9 bases and V 4 bases, and 9 bases lay outside the gene matches. CDR3 length equals 15 residues. Germline V gene data show CDR1 as MNHEY and CDR2 as SVGEGT. The CDR3 nucleotides are TGTGCCAGCAGTTTAATGGCTAGCGGGAGTAGTGAGCAGTTCTTC. Translation: CASSLMASGSSEQFF.

Details on this clone: The junction departs from germline at one end; a sequencing error may be responsible. Other nucleotide sequences in the sample specify the same CDR3. The V gene is TRBV6-5, the J gene TRBJ1-5; possible D gene TRBD1, 6 bases. This CDR3 is 12 amino acids long. Germline CDR1 MNHEY, CDR2 SVGAGI. The CDR3: CASSNHREPQHF. CDR3 in DNA: TGCGCCAGCAGTAACCACAGGGAGCCCCAGCATTTT.

The count of this clone is one. The rearrangement joins TRBV6-2 or TRBV6-3 to TRBJ2-1; 9 bases map to TRBD1. The length of the CDR3 is 15 residues. With V trimmed by 5 bases and J by 7 bases, 9 bases remained unmatched. The germline V gene encodes CDR1 MNHEY and CDR2 SVGEGT. The DNA of the CDR3 is TGTGCCAGCAGTCATTTTGGGGGGACAGGGAATGAGCAGTTCTTC. Translation gives CASSHFGGTGNEQFF.

The chain carries TRBV3-1 (or the pseudogene TRBV3-2) and TRBJ1-3; 9 positions match TRBD1. This CDR3 comprises 17 residues. Germline V gene sequence: CDR1 LGHDT, CDR2 YNNKEL (reference sequence). Trimming removed 1 base from V and 3 bases from J; junction bases left unmatched: 7. The CDR3 DNA reads as TGTGCCAGCAGCCAAGGATTACAGGGGGCTGGTGGAAACACCATATATTTT. Its protein product is CASSQGLQGAGGNTIYF.

The V and J genes are TRBV6-1 and TRBJ2-5; no clear D gene. From germline, CDR1 is MNHNS and CDR2 SASEGT. The CDR3 spans 16 residues. The V end lost 0 bases, the J end lost 0 bases, and 11 bases lay between the germline ends. The CDR3 DNA follows: TGTGCCAGCAGTGAAGCTTCAGCGAGGTACCAAGAGACCCAGTACTTC. The encoded protein is CASSEASARYQETQYF.

The chain has TRBV6-6 and TRBJ1-1; D perhaps matches TRBD1 (6 bases). Trimming removed 6 bases at V and 0 bases at J, with 11 bases between. The CDR3 sequence is 14 residues long. The germline V gene encodes CDR1 MNHNY and CDR2 SVGAGI (reference sequence). The CDR3 DNA reads TGTGCCAGCAGAAACAGACAGGTGAACACTGAAGCTTTCTTT. Its protein is CASRNRQVNTEAFF.

CDR3 region: CATSRGRDSYNEQFF. Here the CDR3 DNA reads TGTGCCACCAGCAGAGGGCGGGACTCCTACAATGAGCAGTTCTTC. The chain recombines TRBV15 with TRBJ2-1; tentatively, D is TRBD2 (6 bases). The CDR3 is made up of 15 amino acids. The germline V gene encodes CDR1 LNHNV and CDR2 YYDKDF (reference sequence). The V end lost 1 base, the J end lost 0 bases, and 7 bases lay between the germline ends.

This chain uses TRBV5-6 with TRBJ1-6, with D tentatively TRBD1 (6 bases). The CDR3 contains 14 residues. Trimming took off 1 base at V and 6 bases at J, with 8 bases between the two ends. Germline CDR1 and CDR2: SGHDT and YYEEEE. The CDR3 region is CASSLRTANSPLHF. As DNA, the CDR3 is TGTGCCAGCAGCTTGCGGACAGCTAATTCACCCCTCCACTTT.

This clone was observed a few times. CDR3 nucleotide sequence: TGTGCCAGCAGCGTAGTATGGGCCACAGATACGCAGTATTTT. Protein sequence: CASSVVWATDTQYF. V and J are TRBV9 and TRBJ2-3, with D hard to call. The CDR3 is made up of 14 amino acids. The germline V and J ends were trimmed by 0 bases and 2 bases, with 7 bases remaining between them. CDR1 SGDLS and CDR2 YYNGEE come from the germline V gene.

This sequence joins TRBV27 and TRBJ1-1, with TRBD1 matching 9 bases. The CDR3 contains 13 residues. Trimming cost V 6 bases and J 3 bases; bases outside gene matches: 2. Germline CDR1 and CDR2: MNHEY and SMNVEV (reference sequence). The CDR3 protein is CASSRDRDTEAFF. CDR3 sequence (DNA): TGTGCCAGCAGCCGGGACAGGGACACTGAAGCTTTCTTT.

This clone was detected only once. This chain connects TRBV27 to TRBJ2-5; D may be TRBD2 (6 bases). This CDR3 is 18 amino acids long. Per the germline V gene, CDR1 is MNHEY and CDR2 is SMNVEV (reference sequence). V was clipped by 6 bases and J by 3 bases, with 26 bases between them. CDR3 amino acids: CASSLTWEAHSTKETQYF. Here the CDR3 DNA reads TGTGCCAGCAGCCTCACTTGGGAGGCCCACTCGACAAAAGAGACCCAGTACTTC.